The 26 T cell receptor beta chains reported below all come from one sample, sequenced in a study of early T cells in non-severe SARS-CoV-2 infection. TCRdb independently ran MiXCR on the 5' RACE reads; one entry per CDR3 protein. The data hold around 84,000 distinct CDR3 sequences, with around 15% observed a single time. Sequencing used whole blood. The receptor set was obtained from an adult who was a healthcare worker with PCR-confirmed SARS-CoV-2 infection or an uninfected control (not recorded which).

The chain recombines TRBV29-1 with TRBJ2-3, with 7 bases fitting TRBD2. The CDR3 covers 14 residues. Germline V gives CDR1 SQVTM, CDR2 ANQGSEA. The junction had 6 bases not matched to a gene; V was cut back by 2 bases and J by 4 bases. CDR3 loop: CSVEPPGGADTQYF. DNA of the CDR3: TGCAGCGTTGAACCGCCGGGAGGTGCAGATACGCAGTATTTT.

This clonotype occurred a few times. The V gene is TRBV5-6, the J gene TRBJ2-5; the D is unclear. This CDR3 has 14 amino acids. Per germline, CDR1 SGHDT and CDR2 YYEEEE. Trimming shortened V by 2 bases and J by 0 bases, and 8 bases separated the two germline ends. CDR3 amino acids: CASSFSQNQETQYF. The CDR3 DNA follows: TGTGCCAGCAGCTTCTCACAAAACCAAGAGACCCAGTACTTC.

The V gene is TRBV11-1, the J gene TRBJ2-7; TRBD2 might be the D (6 bases). V gave up 0 bases and J gave up 4 bases, with 16 bases separating them. Per the germline V gene, CDR1 is SGHAT and CDR2 is FQDESV (reference sequence). The CDR3 is 16 amino acids. The CDR3 is CASSLAGQGGRYEQYF. CDR3 sequence (DNA): TGTGCCAGCAGCTTAGCCGGTCAGGGAGGAAGATACGAGCAGTACTTC.

The gene calls are TRBV20-1 and TRBJ1-5; 9 positions match TRBD1. Unmatched junction bases numbered 6, after V lost 3 bases and J lost 3 bases. The CDR3 totals 15 residues. The germline CDR1 and CDR2 sequences are DFQATT and SNEGSKA (reference sequence). The CDR3 sequence: CSARPRDRVNQPQHF. The CDR3 nucleotides are TGCAGTGCTAGGCCCCGGGACAGGGTCAATCAGCCCCAGCATTTT.

V and J are TRBV12-3 or TRBV12-4 and TRBJ2-1, with 9 bases matching TRBD2. J was trimmed by 8 bases and V by 5 bases; bases with no gene match: 7. The CDR3 consists of 14 residues. CDR3 DNA: TGTGCCAGCAGTGGCCGAGCGGGAGGAGATGAGCAGTTCTTC. Its protein product is CASSGRAGGDEQFF.

This clonotype was detected only a few times. V gene TRBV6-6 combines with J gene TRBJ1-3, with D possibly TRBD1 on 5 matching bases. CDR1 is MNHNY, CDR2 SVGAGI, per germline (reference sequence). Trimming cost V 5 bases and J 2 bases, with 7 bases left between them. The CDR3 loop spans 13 amino acids. CDR3 nucleotides: TGTGCCAGCAGTGTGGGACCTGGAAACACCATATATTTT. As protein: CASSVGPGNTIYF.

This clonotype was picked up many times. The J gene is TRBJ1-1, the V gene TRBV28; D is perhaps TRBD1 (5 bases). CDR1 and CDR2 (germline): MDHEN, SYDVKM. The CDR3 is 13 residues long. Between the trimmed V and J ends, which lost 3 bases and 6 bases, there was a span of 11 bases. CDR3 sequence reads: CASSLRGDAEAFF. In DNA, the CDR3 is TGTGCCAGCAGTTTGAGAGGGGACGCTGAAGCTTTCTTT.

The CDR3 here is CASSDRGRNEQYF. The CDR3 nucleotides are TGTGCCAGCTCCGACAGGGGGCGGAACGAGCAGTACTTC. The rearrangement joins TRBV7-9 to TRBJ2-7; 10 positions match TRBD1. The V gene end was trimmed by 8 bases and the J gene end by 5 bases; junction bases not matched to a gene: 6. Germline CDR1 and CDR2: SEHNR and FQNEAQ (reference sequence). This CDR3 is built from 13 residues.

Only a few counts were recorded for this clonotype. Written as DNA, the CDR3 is TGTGCCAGCAGCACCCCGGCTAGCGGGATAACCGGGGAGCTGTTTTTT. It translates to CASSTPASGITGELFF. The chain couples TRBV12-3 or TRBV12-4 to TRBJ2-2, with TRBD2 matching over 9 bases. With V trimmed by 6 bases and J by 5 bases, 10 bases remained unmatched. This CDR3 comprises 16 residues.

This clonotype has a handful of counts. This chain joins TRBV11-2 and TRBJ1-1; no clear D. CDR3 length: 15 amino acids. The ends were cut back, 3 bases at V and 1 base at J, with 12 bases in the middle. The germline gives CDR1 SGHAT, CDR2 FQNNGV. The CDR3 region is CASSFTGKENTEAFF. The CDR3 nucleotides are TGTGCCAGCAGCTTCACTGGAAAGGAGAACACTGAAGCTTTCTTT.

This clonotype was recorded a few times. The chain carries TRBV6-5 and TRBJ2-7; D may be TRBD1 (5 bases). This CDR3 has 17 residues. The germline V and J ends were trimmed by 6 bases and 2 bases, with 23 bases remaining between them. CDR1 is MNHEY, CDR2 SVGAGI, per germline. DNA of the CDR3: TGTGCCAGCAGAAGCACTTCAGCAGGGCAGGAAACCTACGAGCAGTACTTC. Its translation: CASRSTSAGQETYEQYF.

This clonotype was seen a handful of times. The chain carries TRBV7-9 and TRBJ1-2; 9 positions agree with TRBD1. V was pared by 7 bases and J by 5 bases, with 8 bases of the junction left unmatched. The V gene's germline CDR1 is SEHNR and CDR2 FQNEAQ (reference sequence). The CDR3 runs to 14 residues. This chain's CDR3 is CASIQQGAVYGYTF. The CDR3 nucleotides are TGTGCCAGCATCCAACAGGGGGCTGTATATGGCTACACCTTC.

This clonotype has just a few counts. The V call is TRBV3-1, the J call TRBJ2-4; weak D call: TRBD1 (5 bases). This CDR3 has 15 amino acids. Trimming left V 1 base short and J 2 bases short, with 9 bases between. Germline loops: CDR1 LGHDT, CDR2 YNNKEL (reference sequence). Written as DNA, the CDR3 is TGTGCCAGCAGCCAAGCAGGGTCCCCCAAAAACATTCAGTACTTC. This codes for CASSQAGSPKNIQYF.

This clonotype showed up just a few times. The genes are TRBV7-2 and TRBJ2-3, with D uncertain. With 2 bases removed from V and 1 base from J, the gap between germline ends came to 10 bases. The CDR3 covers 15 residues. Germline-derived CDR1 and CDR2 are SGHTA and FQGNSA. Here the CDR3 reads CASSLNTRGTDTQYF. The CDR3 DNA sequence: TGTGCCAGCAGCTTAAATACTCGCGGCACAGATACGCAGTATTTT.

J is TRBJ1-6 and V is TRBV28; TRBD1 agrees at 7 bases. This CDR3 has 14 amino acids. CDR1 and CDR2 (germline): MDHEN, SYDVKM. Germline trimming cut 6 bases from V and 4 bases from J; bases unmatched to any gene: 3. In DNA form, the CDR3 reads TGTGCCAGCAGGGAGGGACAGTATAATTCACCCCTCCACTTT. Translated, it gives CASREGQYNSPLHF.

This sequence joins TRBV3-1 and TRBJ1-1; no clear D. The germline V gene encodes CDR1 LGHDT and CDR2 YNNKEL (reference sequence). The CDR3 covers 12 residues. The germline V and J ends were trimmed by 2 bases and 6 bases, with 7 bases remaining between them. Written as DNA, the CDR3 is TGTGCCAGCAGCCAATATTTGGCTGAAGCTTTCTTT. Translating it yields CASSQYLAEAFF.

The V gene is TRBV12-3 or TRBV12-4, the J gene TRBJ2-7, with D perhaps matching TRBD1 (6 bases). The CDR3 covers 18 residues. The V and J ends lost 4 bases and 3 bases respectively, with 25 bases between them. The CDR3 reads CASSSPHIRGRGLYEQYF. The CDR3 DNA reads TGTGCCAGCAGTTCGCCTCATATCAGGGGAAGAGGCCTCTACGAGCAGTACTTC.

This chain links TRBV5-1 with TRBJ1-4, with 8 bases that match TRBD1. The V segment lost 2 bases and the J segment 7 bases; nucleotides outside the gene matches: 1. There are 13 residues in the CDR3. Germline V CDR1 and CDR2: SGHRS, YFSETQ. The CDR3 DNA is TGCGCCAGCAGCTTTCAGGGGGCTGAAAAACTGTTTTTT. Its protein product is CASSFQGAEKLFF.

This clonotype has ten or more counts. The chain links TRBV11-2 to TRBJ1-1; 7 positions agree with TRBD1. The J segment lost 8 bases and the V segment lost 3 bases, leaving 3 bases of the junction unmatched. The CDR3 is 12 amino acids. Germline V CDR1 and CDR2: SGHAT, FQNNGV. CDR3 region: CASSLTGREAFF. The CDR3 DNA reads TGTGCCAGCAGCTTGACAGGGAGGGAAGCTTTCTTT.

V is TRBV7-6 and J is TRBJ1-1; D is unresolved. Trimming took 5 bases from V and 7 from J, leaving 14 bases between them. The germline V gene has CDR1 SGHVS and CDR2 FNYEAQ. The CDR3 sequence is 13 residues long. CDR3 in amino acids: CASSPSRVIEAFF. The DNA for the CDR3 is TGTGCCAGCAGCCCAAGCCGGGTGATTGAAGCTTTCTTT.

The J gene is TRBJ2-7, the V gene TRBV5-1; D ambiguous. CDR1 and CDR2 from the germline V gene are SGHRS and YFSETQ. The CDR3 is 14 amino acids. Deletions cut 0 bases from V and 0 bases from J, with 7 bases between. CDR3 in DNA: TGCGCCAGCAGCTTGGGTCAACCCTCCTACGAGCAGTACTTC. Encoded protein: CASSLGQPSYEQYF.

The chain recombines TRBV19 with TRBJ2-1, with 11 positions matching TRBD2. The germline CDR1 and CDR2 sequences are LNHDA and SQIVND (reference sequence). There are 15 residues in the CDR3. With V trimmed by 10 bases and J by 8 bases, 13 bases remained unmatched. The CDR3 sequence: CATWQVAGGPYEQFF. CDR3 sequence (DNA): TGTGCCACCTGGCAGGTAGCGGGAGGGCCGTATGAGCAGTTCTTC.

The chain employs TRBV7-3 and TRBJ2-1; D unclear. V was clipped by 2 bases and J by 5 bases, with 7 bases between them. The CDR3 covers 13 residues. Germline lookup yields CDR1 SGHTA and CDR2 FQGTGA. In DNA form, the CDR3 reads TGTGCCAGCAGCTTACAGAGAAACAATGAGCAGTTCTTC. It encodes CASSLQRNNEQFF.

V gene TRBV7-6 combines with J gene TRBJ2-6; D is perhaps TRBD1 or TRBD2 (5 bases each). V shed 11 bases and J shed 4 bases, with 9 bases lying between them. This CDR3 region has 12 residues. The germline V gene has CDR1 SGHVS and CDR2 FNYEAQ. CDR3 loop: CAVGTGANVLTF. The CDR3 bases are TGTGCCGTGGGGACGGGGGCCAACGTCCTGACTTTC.

The chain's CDR3 is CASSPRVRQSRHNEQFF. The DNA for the CDR3 is TGTGCCAGCAGCCCCAGGGTTAGGCAATCCCGCCACAATGAGCAGTTCTTC. The V call is TRBV3-1, the J call TRBJ2-1, with D perhaps matching TRBD1 (5 bases). V was trimmed by 4 bases and J by 5 bases, leaving 21 bases between them. In germline, CDR1 is LGHDT, CDR2 YNNKEL (reference sequence). The CDR3 totals 17 residues.

This clonotype was seen a handful of times. V is TRBV3-1 and J is TRBJ1-5; TRBD1 might be the D (6 bases). The germline V gene encodes CDR1 LGHDT and CDR2 YNNKEL (reference sequence). Trimming cost V 3 bases and J 6 bases, with 15 bases left between them. The CDR3 sequence is 15 residues long. CDR3 sequence (DNA): TGTGCCAGCAGCCATTGGGAAGGGGGAATTCAGCCCCAGCATTTT. Its translation is CASSHWEGGIQPQHF.